This paragraph reports one T cell receptor (beta chain). As yet, its antigen is unknown. Sequenced by immunoSEQ multiplex PCR; TCRdb stores in-frame clones only, minus some. The sample carries under 25,000 clones, roughly four fifths recorded once. These data belong to a study of ipilimumab plus nivolumab after autologous stem cell transplantation. Study details: Patients received a median of 5 ipilimumab and 8 or 9 nivolumab doses. Whole-study results and caveats: The authors say TCR, Treg and microbiome findings warrant further study.

CDR1 SGDLS and CDR2 YYNGEE come from the germline V gene. V trimming: 2 bases; J trimming: 0 bases; junction bases outside the gene matches: 4. This CDR3 spans 16 amino acids. Ipilimumab, 1 mg/kg, started 14 to 28 days after autologous transplant. Patients got 3 mg/kg IV nivolumab weeks 1, 4, 7, 10, then biweekly through week 26. This receptor was obtained from a male donor with diffuse large B-cell lymphoma. The rearrangement links TRBV9 to TRBJ2-3, with 9 bases identical to TRBD1. Sequenced here: PBMCs, sampled in a trial of ipilimumab plus nivolumab as post-transplant consolidation. This chain's CDR3 is CASSVWDRDSTDTQYF. The CDR3 region has the DNA TGTGCCAGCAGCGTCTGGGACAGGGACAGCACAGATACGCAGTATTTT.